Listed below are T cell receptor beta chains from one sample, sequenced in a study of blood T cell repertoires in COVID-19. Assay: immunoSEQ multiplex PCR; the TCRdb copy retains only in-frame clones and omits some. The sample holds roughly 140,000 clones, approximately 90% seen once. The sequencing sample was made of peripheral blood. The receptor set was obtained from a woman between 35 and 50 years old with acute or convalescent COVID-19. Both conserved end residues are trimmed from each CDR3.

v_call: TRBV7-9
j_call: TRBJ2-3
cdr3_aa: ADIPPSGSGSTDTQY

v_call: TRBV5-4
j_call: TRBJ2-7
cdr3_aa: ASSLGAYEQY

v_call: TRBV2
j_call: TRBJ1-6
cdr3_aa: ASSERAVVSPLH

v_call: TRBV28
j_call: TRBJ2-1
cdr3_aa: ASSPTGFNEQF

v_call: TRBV2
j_call: TRBJ1-6
cdr3_aa: ASVRSVSGSPLH

v_call: TRBV9
j_call: TRBJ2-5
cdr3_aa: ASSPSVGTSNTETQY

v_call: TRBV6-5
j_call: TRBJ1-1
cdr3_aa: ASIFKGEFTEAF

v_call: TRBV28
j_call: TRBJ2-3
cdr3_aa: ASSLYSKELIPDTQY

v_call: TRBV5-1
j_call: TRBJ1-4
cdr3_aa: ASSRGGTNEKLF

v_call: TRBV10-3
j_call: TRBJ1-5
cdr3_aa: ATERGTGESNQPQH

v_call: TRBV5-6
j_call: TRBJ1-6
cdr3_aa: ASSSQQGGPLH

v_call: TRBV7-3
j_call: TRBJ1-4
cdr3_aa: ASSSGQPNEKLF

v_call: TRBV29-1
j_call: TRBJ2-7
cdr3_aa: SGTGAGGLNYEQY

v_call: TRBV30
j_call: TRBJ1-2
cdr3_aa: AWSVGGHYGYT

v_call: TRBV3-1/TRBV3-2
j_call: TRBJ2-7
cdr3_aa: ASSPRRLGYEQY

v_call: TRBV10-1
j_call: TRBJ2-3
cdr3_aa: ASSAGDTDTQY

v_call: TRBV27
j_call: TRBJ2-1
cdr3_aa: ASSLYFSGRTYNEQF

v_call: TRBV5-4
j_call: TRBJ2-3
cdr3_aa: ASSQPSSSPDTQY

v_call: TRBV30
j_call: TRBJ1-2
cdr3_aa: AWRKKETPGYT

v_call: TRBV6-6
j_call: TRBJ1-5
cdr3_aa: ASSYPGQDSNQPQH

v_call: TRBV12-3/TRBV12-4
j_call: TRBJ1-5
cdr3_aa: ASSPERQPQH

v_call: TRBV9
j_call: TRBJ1-3
cdr3_aa: ASSESRGQGGNTIY

v_call: TRBV30
j_call: TRBJ2-7
cdr3_aa: AWSRGGSSYEQY

v_call: TRBV3-1/TRBV3-2
j_call: TRBJ2-3
cdr3_aa: ASSQGGQGVTDTQY

v_call: TRBV7-9
j_call: TRBJ1-2
cdr3_aa: ASSLESGVSYGYT

v_call: TRBV13
j_call: TRBJ2-3
cdr3_aa: ASSLTLATPTTDTQY

v_call: TRBV9
j_call: TRBJ2-5
cdr3_aa: ASSPEDSKTQY

v_call: TRBV3-1/TRBV3-2
j_call: TRBJ2-4
cdr3_aa: ASSQQSRGLFVIQY

v_call: TRBV19
j_call: TRBJ2-7
cdr3_aa: ASSTPGLVSPYEQY

v_call: TRBV18
j_call: TRBJ2-2
cdr3_aa: ASSPKTSGTGELF

v_call: TRBV19
j_call: TRBJ2-6
cdr3_aa: ASSMNWAGLLSGANVLT

v_call: TRBV11-2
j_call: TRBJ2-5
cdr3_aa: ASSLAGLAGVETQY

v_call: TRBV5-1
j_call: TRBJ1-5
cdr3_aa: ASRPTGTGDQPQH

v_call: TRBV4-2
j_call: TRBJ1-2
cdr3_aa: ASSSKGRGNEGYT

v_call: TRBV3-1/TRBV3-2
j_call: TRBJ1-5
cdr3_aa: ASSREGVRQPQH

v_call: TRBV9
j_call: TRBJ2-3
cdr3_aa: ASSEGLSTDTQY

v_call: TRBV29-1
j_call: TRBJ1-1
cdr3_aa: SVLGTGNTEAF

v_call: TRBV5-4
j_call: TRBJ2-7
cdr3_aa: ASSVKRDSVYYEQY

v_call: TRBV6-5
j_call: TRBJ2-7
cdr3_aa: ASSYSDRYYEQY